These 28 T cell receptor beta chains were all obtained from the same sample, sequenced in a study of T cell changes during pregnancy in multiple sclerosis (dated by TCRdb to about 2019). Library construction relied on the immunoSEQ multiplex PCR assay. What TCRdb holds here is the immuneACCESS table cut down to in-frame rearrangements. Part of the clones is not present; checked against another copy, under half of the missing clones reflect an unresolved V gene, and the others are unexplained. The sample records about 74,000 clones, less than 90% of which are singletons. The biggest ten clones account for approximately 3.5% of the sample. The source material was peripheral blood, sampled before pregnancy. All receptors come from a female donor with multiple sclerosis, enrolled in a pregnancy study.

This clone turned up a few times. The J gene is TRBJ2-7, the V gene TRBV6-5; the D is unclear. There are 13 residues in the CDR3. The V end lost 6 bases, the J end lost 3 bases, and 12 bases lay between the germline ends. CDR1 is MNHEY and CDR2 is SVGAGI in the germline V gene. CDR3: CASSRDGYYEQYF. The CDR3 DNA reads as TGTGCCAGCAGCCGAGACGGGTACTACGAGCAGTACTTC.

The genes are TRBV30 and TRBJ2-5, with 11 bases matching TRBD2. The junction had 8 bases not matched to a gene; V was cut back by 4 bases and J by 4 bases. Germline assignment: CDR1 GTSNPN and CDR2 SVGIG (reference sequence). This CDR3 spans 15 amino acids. This CDR3 reads CAWTTNSGGAETQYF. CDR3 bases: TGTGCCTGGACGACGAATAGCGGGGGGGCAGAGACCCAGTACTTC.

The chain combines TRBV27 with TRBJ2-5; TRBD2 is a possible D gene (6 bases). The germline V gene encodes CDR1 MNHEY and CDR2 SMNVEV (reference sequence). This CDR3 contains 14 residues. The V end lost 7 bases, the J end lost 3 bases, and 15 bases lay between the germline ends. The CDR3 sequence is CASMGGGDKETQYF. DNA for the CDR3: TGTGCCAGCATGGGGGGTGGGGATAAAGAGACCCAGTACTTC.

J is TRBJ2-2 and V is TRBV5-8, with no clear D. The CDR3 covers 14 residues. Germline V gene sequence: CDR1 SGHTS, CDR2 YDEGEE. Trimming left V 4 bases short and J 6 bases short, with 13 bases between. The CDR3 DNA follows: TGTGCCAGCAGCGGGTGGTCGGGTGCCGGGGAGCTGTTTTTT. Amino acid sequence: CASSGWSGAGELFF.

This chain uses TRBV11-1 with TRBJ2-1, with 13 positions matching TRBD2. The CDR3 has 16 residues. The V gene's germline CDR1 is SGHAT and CDR2 FQDESV (reference sequence). Unmatched junction bases numbered 5, after V lost 1 base and J lost 8 bases. The CDR3: CASSLDTSGGVDEQFF. CDR3 sequence (DNA): TGTGCCAGCAGCTTAGATACTAGCGGGGGGGTCGATGAGCAGTTCTTC.

The J gene is TRBJ1-2, the V gene TRBV7-9, with 10 bases aligning to TRBD1. There are 12 residues in the CDR3. CDR1 SEHNR and CDR2 FQNEAQ come from the germline V gene (reference sequence). After removal of 6 bases from V and 8 bases from J, the junction contained 3 bases not matched to a gene. The CDR3 nucleotides are TGTGCCAGCAGTCGGGACAGGGGAGGCTACACCTTC. It translates to CASSRDRGGYTF.

The V call is TRBV6-6, the J call TRBJ2-7, with 7 nucleotides matching TRBD1. The CDR3 contains 15 residues. V dropped 2 bases and J dropped 2; count of bases not matched to a gene: 6. Germline CDR1 is MNHNY and CDR2 is SVGAGI (reference sequence). The CDR3 sequence is CASSYNGQVAYEQYF. The CDR3 bases are TGTGCCAGCAGTTACAACGGACAGGTCGCCTACGAGCAGTACTTC.

This chain uses TRBV10-3 with TRBJ1-5; perhaps TRBD1 as D (6 bases). This CDR3 spans 13 amino acids. The V gene lost 6 bases and the J gene lost 7 bases, with 13 bases spanning the gap. Germline CDR1 reads ENHRY; CDR2 reads SYGVKD. CDR3: CAISGTGKQPQHF. Here the CDR3 DNA reads TGTGCCATCAGCGGAACAGGGAAACAGCCCCAGCATTTT.

The chain uses TRBV7-9 and TRBJ2-7; a possible D gene is TRBD1 (6 bases). Germline assignment: CDR1 SEHNR and CDR2 FQNEAQ (reference sequence). V was trimmed by 2 bases and J by 2 bases, leaving 10 bases between them. The length of the CDR3 is 14 residues. The CDR3 is CASSLSAGAYEQYF. CDR3 bases: TGTGCCAGCAGCTTATCAGCAGGGGCCTACGAGCAGTACTTC.

In its sample, this clone was seen a few times. The chain links TRBV18 to TRBJ2-7; TRBD1 matches 8 bases. The CDR3 covers 15 residues. The germline V gene encodes CDR1 KGHSH and CDR2 LQKENI. V trimming: 3 bases; J trimming: 5 bases; junction bases outside the gene matches: 9. The CDR3 reads CASSPGTGLFDEQYF. The CDR3 DNA sequence: TGTGCCAGCTCACCCGGGACAGGCTTATTCGACGAGCAGTACTTC.

The V and J genes are TRBV19 and TRBJ1-2; 7 positions agree with TRBD1. The CDR3 is 16 amino acids. CDR1 and CDR2 (germline): LNHDA, SQIVND (reference sequence). V dropped 1 base and J dropped 1; count of bases not matched to a gene: 6. CDR3 nucleotide sequence: TGTGCCAGTAGTATAGTCCAGGGACAGTATAACTATGGCTACACCTTC. Protein: CASSIVQGQYNYGYTF. Drawing the rest from reference TRBV19 and TRBJ1-2, the complete variable domain is DGGITQSPKYLFRKEGQNVTLSCEQNLNHDAMYWYRQDPGQGLRLIYYSQIVNDFQKGDIAEGYSVSREKKESFPLTVTSAQKNPTAFYLCASSIVQGQYNYGYTFGSGTRLTVV.

This clone appeared once. The CDR3 spells CASSYSIGQFNEQFF. The DNA for the CDR3 is TGTGCCAGCAGTTACTCGATTGGGCAGTTTAATGAGCAGTTCTTC. J is TRBJ2-1 and V is TRBV6-6; D call uncertain. Germline-derived CDR1 and CDR2 are MNHNY and SVGAGI (reference sequence). This CDR3 comprises 15 residues. Trimming took 0 bases from V and 7 from J, leaving 13 bases between them.

This chain uses TRBV7-6 with TRBJ2-7; possibly TRBD1 for D (5 bases). This CDR3 has 15 amino acids. Trimming removed 0 bases from V and 5 bases from J, with 14 bases in between. Germline V CDR1 and CDR2: SGHVS, FNYEAQ. CDR3 in amino acids: CASSLAPDSGNEQYF. DNA for the CDR3: TGTGCCAGCAGCTTAGCCCCCGACAGTGGCAACGAGCAGTACTTC. Complete variable domain (other parts from reference TRBV7-6 and TRBJ2-7): GAGVSQSPRYKVTKRGQDVALRCDPISGHVSLYWYRQALGQGPEFLTYFNYEAQQDKSGLPNDRFSAERPEGSISTLTIQRTEQRDSAMYRCASSLAPDSGNEQYFGPGTRLTVT.

The genes are TRBV10-1 and TRBJ2-2, with 10 bases identical to TRBD1. CDR3 size: 15 residues. The germline gives CDR1 WNHNN, CDR2 SYGVQD (reference sequence). J lost 6 bases, V lost 2 bases, and 3 bases had no gene match. CDR3 nucleotide sequence: TGCGCCAGCAGTGAGGTGGGGACAGGGGCCGGGGAGCTGTTTTTT. Amino acids: CASSEVGTGAGELFF.

The rearrangement links TRBV2 to TRBJ1-5; a possible D gene is TRBD1 (6 bases). Germline loops: CDR1 SNHLY, CDR2 FYNNEI. Trimming shortened V by 6 bases and J by 9 bases, and 12 bases separated the two germline ends. The CDR3 totals 12 residues. Written as DNA, the CDR3 is TGTGCCAGCAGGGCTGTAGGGGGGCCCCAGCATTTT. As protein: CASRAVGGPQHF.

The chain couples TRBV5-1 to TRBJ1-2; TRBD1 agrees at 8 bases. Germline assignment: CDR1 SGHRS and CDR2 YFSETQ. With 3 bases clipped from V and 4 bases from J, the junction kept 5 bases outside the gene matches. This CDR3 contains 14 residues. In DNA form, the CDR3 reads TGCGCCAGCAGCTCCGAGACAGGGGCCTATGGCTACACCTTC. Protein sequence: CASSSETGAYGYTF.

V usage is TRBV30 and J usage is TRBJ1-5; tentatively, D is TRBD1 (6 bases). Per the germline V gene, CDR1 is GTSNPN and CDR2 is SVGIG (reference sequence). This CDR3 region has 15 residues. Trimming shortened V by 4 bases and J by 5 bases, and 18 bases separated the two germline ends. DNA of the CDR3: TGTGCCTGGACCGAAACAGGGAATTTCGATCAGCCCCAGCATTTT. Protein sequence: CAWTETGNFDQPQHF. Drawing the rest from reference TRBV30 and TRBJ1-5, the complete variable domain is SQTIHQWPATLVQPVGSPLSLECTVEGTSNPNLYWYRQAAGRGLQLLFYSVGIGQISSEVPQNLSASRPQDRQFILSSKKLLLSDSGFYLCAWTETGNFDQPQHFGDGTRLSIL.

This clone was found a few times. The chain uses TRBV5-1 and TRBJ1-1; 10 nucleotides line up with TRBD1. Trimming removed 4 bases from V and 1 base from J; junction bases left unmatched: 7. CDR3 size: 16 residues. Germline V gives CDR1 SGHRS, CDR2 YFSETQ. The CDR3 reads CASSPGTGVGNTEAFF. The DNA of the CDR3 is TGCGCCAGCAGCCCGGGGACAGGGGTGGGGAACACTGAAGCTTTCTTT.

The chain links TRBV4-3 to TRBJ1-2, with no clear D. CDR1 is LGHNA and CDR2 is YSLEER in the germline V gene. The length of the CDR3 is 15 residues. V lost 0 bases to trimming and J lost 1 base, with 9 bases between them. CDR3 sequence reads: CASSQDVTVNYGYTF. The DNA of the CDR3 is TGCGCCAGCAGCCAAGATGTAACGGTTAACTATGGCTACACCTTC.

In its sample, this clone was seen once. The V gene is TRBV18, the J gene TRBJ1-5; 7 bases are shared with TRBD1. V lost 4 bases, J lost 1 base, and 13 bases stayed unmatched. Per the germline V gene, CDR1 is KGHSH and CDR2 is LQKENI. CDR3 length: 18 amino acids. CDR3 coding DNA: TGTGCCAGCTCACTAGAACAGGGGTGGAAAGGAAGCAATCAGCCCCAGCATTTT. It codes for CASSLEQGWKGSNQPQHF.

The V gene is TRBV4-2, the J gene TRBJ2-1, with 11 bases that match TRBD2. After removal of 4 bases from V and 7 bases from J, the junction contained 6 bases not matched to a gene. Per the germline V gene, CDR1 is LGHNA and CDR2 is YNFKEQ. This CDR3 has 15 amino acids. The CDR3 loop is CASSRGLAELNEQFF. DNA of the CDR3: TGTGCCAGCAGCCGGGGACTAGCGGAACTAAATGAGCAGTTCTTC.

V gene TRBV11-3 combines with J gene TRBJ2-1; 10 nucleotides line up with TRBD2. With V trimmed by 1 base and J by 0 bases, 12 bases remained unmatched. The germline V gene encodes CDR1 SGHNT and CDR2 YENEEA. CDR3 length equals 20 residues. Here the CDR3 DNA reads TGTGCCAGCAGCTTAGGAACTGGACTAGCGGCACTGAGCTCCTACAATGAGCAGTTCTTC. This sequence encodes CASSLGTGLAALSSYNEQFF.

V gene TRBV12-5 combines with J gene TRBJ2-1, with TRBD2 matching 7 bases. This CDR3 is built from 16 residues. V shed 6 bases and J 6 bases; nucleotides not matched to a gene: 14. Germline values: CDR1 LGHNT, CDR2 FRNRAP. CDR3 sequence reads: CASGISTSSGFNEQFF. The CDR3 DNA sequence: TGTGCTAGTGGCATCTCGACTAGCTCCGGGTTCAATGAGCAGTTCTTC.

This clone has only a few counts. The chain has TRBV2 and TRBJ1-1; D call uncertain. Per the germline V gene, CDR1 is SNHLY and CDR2 is FYNNEI. The CDR3 spans 11 residues. V shed 6 bases and J shed 8 bases, with 10 bases lying between them. The CDR3 protein is CASRRETEAFF. The CDR3 bases are TGTGCCAGCAGGAGGGAGACAGAAGCTTTCTTT.

This clone was seen only once. The rearrangement uses TRBV4-1 and TRBJ1-5; D is possibly TRBD1 (5 bases). V was shortened by 0 bases and J by 7 bases, with 10 bases between the two germline ends. Per the germline V gene, CDR1 is MGHRA and CDR2 is YSYEKL. This CDR3 region has 14 residues. Here the CDR3 DNA reads TGCGCCAGCAGCCAAGATCAGGGAAACCAGCCCCAGCATTTT. Its translation: CASSQDQGNQPQHF.

For the CDR3, the DNA is TGTGCCAGCTCGGGGCCCTACGAGCAGTACTTC. Protein product: CASSGPYEQYF. This rearrangement joins TRBV18 to TRBJ2-7; tentatively, D is TRBD1 (5 bases). The CDR3 has 11 amino acids. Trimming shortened V by 6 bases and J by 2 bases, and 5 bases separated the two germline ends. The germline V gene has CDR1 KGHSH and CDR2 LQKENI.

This chain links TRBV9 with TRBJ1-1; D gene unclear. This CDR3 is 13 amino acids long. In germline, CDR1 is SGDLS, CDR2 YYNGEE. Trimming pared 3 bases from V and 2 bases from J, leaving 8 bases between. The CDR3 DNA sequence: TGTGCCAGCAGCGGAGGACTCAACACTGAAGCTTTCTTT. As protein: CASSGGLNTEAFF.

V and J are TRBV7-6 and TRBJ1-5; 12 positions match TRBD1. This CDR3 contains 15 residues. The V gene's germline CDR1 is SGHVS and CDR2 FNYEAQ. The V and J ends lost 5 bases and 7 bases, in that order; junction bases with no gene match: 6. The CDR3 DNA reads as TGTGCCAGCAGCCAAGGGACAGGGGGCATACAGCCCCAGCATTTT. This codes for CASSQGTGGIQPQHF.